Following are 16 T cell receptor beta chains from one sample sequenced in a study of early T cells in non-severe SARS-CoV-2 infection. MiXCR was run by TCRdb on the 5' RACE reads, yielding one entry per CDR3 protein. Here the sample spans approximately 50,000 distinct CDR3 sequences, around 12% being singletons. Sequencing used whole blood. The receptors were sampled from an adult who was a healthcare worker with PCR-confirmed SARS-CoV-2 infection or an uninfected control (not recorded which).

This clonotype was detected only a few times. The chain carries TRBV29-1 and TRBJ1-3; 9 nucleotides align to TRBD1. Losses at the gene ends were 4 bases for V and 0 bases for J; bases not matched to a gene: 4. The germline CDR1 and CDR2 sequences are SQVTM and ANQGSEA. The CDR3 has 15 residues. The CDR3 sequence is CSVGTGGFSGNTIYF. The CDR3 coding sequence is TGCAGCGTTGGAACAGGGGGCTTCTCTGGAAACACCATATATTTT.

This clonotype was detected ten times or more. The V and J genes are TRBV11-3 and TRBJ1-1, with D possibly matching TRBD1 (6 bases). The V end was cut by 5 bases, the J end by 0 bases, with 10 bases between. Germline loops: CDR1 SGHNT, CDR2 YENEEA. CDR3 size: 14 residues. The CDR3, as DNA: TGTGCCAGCAGCATTGGGGGCATGAACACTGAAGCTTTCTTT. Its protein is CASSIGGMNTEAFF.

The J gene is TRBJ1-2, the V gene TRBV19; TRBD1 might be the D (5 bases). The CDR3 loop spans 14 amino acids. Germline V gene data show CDR1 as LNHDA and CDR2 as SQIVND (reference sequence). Trimming took 7 bases from V and 2 from J, leaving 14 bases between them. This chain's CDR3 is CASTAGGTNYGYTF. The CDR3 DNA reads as TGTGCCAGTACGGCGGGGGGTACGAACTATGGCTACACCTTC.

V gene TRBV24-1 combines with J gene TRBJ2-7; 8 nucleotides match TRBD1. The J segment lost 2 bases and the V segment lost 3 bases, leaving 5 bases of the junction unmatched. This CDR3 spans 15 amino acids. The germline V gene has CDR1 KGHDR and CDR2 SFDVKD. CDR3 in DNA: TGTGCCACCAGTGATGGTCAGGGGGCGACCTACGAGCAGTACTTC. It encodes CATSDGQGATYEQYF.

This clonotype was picked up many times. J is TRBJ2-5 and V is TRBV19; 11 nucleotides line up with TRBD2. CDR3 length: 14 amino acids. Germline trimming cut 5 bases from V and 7 bases from J; bases unmatched to any gene: 6. The V gene's germline CDR1 is LNHDA and CDR2 SQIVND (reference sequence). For the CDR3, the DNA is TGTGCCAGTAGTGGGCTAGCGGGGGGAGGGACCCAGTACTTC. Translated, it gives CASSGLAGGGTQYF. Full variable domain (outside the CDR3, taken from reference TRBV19 and TRBJ2-5): DGGITQSPKYLFRKEGQNVTLSCEQNLNHDAMYWYRQDPGQGLRLIYYSQIVNDFQKGDIAEGYSVSREKKESFPLTVTSAQKNPTAFYLCASSGLAGGGTQYFGPGTRLLVL.

This clonotype was picked up a small number of times. The chain links TRBV5-5 to TRBJ2-7, with D unresolved. The CDR3 runs 11 residues. Trimming cost V 6 bases and J 3 bases, with 7 bases left between them. Germline CDR1 is SGHKS and CDR2 is YYEKEE (reference sequence). The CDR3 reads CASNFYYEQYF. CDR3 bases: TGTGCCAGCAACTTCTACTACGAGCAGTACTTC.

This clonotype showed up just a few times. The chain employs TRBV29-1 and TRBJ2-2, with TRBD1 identical over 9 bases. This CDR3 is built from 14 residues. Germline CDR1 reads SQVTM; CDR2 reads ANQGSEA. V lost 7 bases to trimming and J lost 5 bases; unmatched junction nucleotides: 8. As DNA, the CDR3 is TGCAGCGCTGGACAGGGGATAGGTACCGGGGAGCTGTTTTTT. Translated, it gives CSAGQGIGTGELFF.

The chain uses TRBV7-8 and TRBJ2-3; D unresolved. V lost 2 bases, J lost 4 bases, and 7 bases lay in between. Germline CDR1 SGHVS, CDR2 FQNEAQ. The CDR3 runs 13 residues. The CDR3, as DNA: TGTGCCAGCAGCTTATTCTTCGCAGATACGCAGTATTTT. It yields the protein CASSLFFADTQYF.

This clonotype was observed many times. The chain links TRBV4-2 to TRBJ2-7; TRBD1 aligns across 8 bases. CDR3 length: 17 residues. V lost 1 base, J lost 5 bases, and 13 bases stayed unmatched. From germline, CDR1 is LGHNA and CDR2 YNFKEQ. As DNA, the CDR3 is TGTGCCAGCAGCCAAGGGAGTTGGACAGGGAGTACCCACGAGCAGTACTTC. Translation: CASSQGSWTGSTHEQYF.

The table lists this clonotype with a few counts. This chain links TRBV6-5 with TRBJ2-3, with D perhaps TRBD2 (5 bases). Germline V gene sequence: CDR1 MNHEY, CDR2 SVGAGI. The CDR3 loop spans 16 amino acids. V was cut by 0 bases and J by 6 bases, with 16 bases left in between. The chain's CDR3 is CASSYSIGSPGDTQYF. CDR3 bases: TGTGCCAGCAGTTACTCGATCGGGTCCCCGGGGGATACGCAGTATTTT.

The V call is TRBV7-2, the J call TRBJ2-7; perhaps TRBD2 as D (6 bases). CDR3 length: 13 amino acids. Germline assignment: CDR1 SGHTA and CDR2 FQGNSA. The germline V and J ends were trimmed by 2 bases and 6 bases, with 11 bases remaining between them. The CDR3 DNA sequence: TGTGCCAGCAGCTTACCCCTCGGGGGCGAGCAGTACTTC. As protein: CASSLPLGGEQYF.

The chain is built from TRBV7-8 and TRBJ2-5; 8 bases align to TRBD1. Germline V lookup: CDR1 SGHVS, CDR2 FQNEAQ. This CDR3 is 17 amino acids long. Unmatched junction bases numbered 22, after V lost 7 bases and J lost 9 bases. The CDR3 loop reads CASIPLRGQGPPRAQYF. CDR3 sequence (DNA): TGTGCCAGCATCCCCTTGAGAGGACAGGGACCCCCGAGGGCCCAGTACTTC. The full variable domain, completed using reference TRBV7-8 and TRBJ2-5, is GAGVSQSPRYKVAKRGQDVALRCDPISGHVSLFWYQQALGQGPEFLTYFQNEAQLDKSGLPSDRFFAERPEGSVSTLKIQRTQQEDSAVYLCASIPLRGQGPPRAQYFGPGTRLLVL.

The chain uses TRBV7-2 and TRBJ1-2; perhaps TRBD1 as D (5 bases). Trimming removed 7 bases from V and 9 bases from J, with 15 bases in between. CDR3 size: 12 residues. CDR1 and CDR2 from the germline V gene are SGHTA and FQGNSA. This CDR3 is CASNNDDSRYTF. CDR3 in DNA: TGTGCCAGCAACAACGACGACAGTCGCTACACCTTC.

This clonotype was counted only a few times. The genes are TRBV6-1 and TRBJ1-6; no definite D call. V was cut by 3 bases and J by 7 bases, with 13 bases left in between. The CDR3 has 15 residues. Germline CDR1 reads MNHNS; CDR2 reads SASEGT. The CDR3 sequence: CASSEAGRGNSPLHF. The CDR3 nucleotides are TGTGCCAGCAGTGAGGCCGGACGGGGAAATTCACCCCTCCACTTT.

This clonotype has just a few counts. The DNA of the CDR3 is TGTGCCTGGAGTGTAAGTGGGGGGGGCCACGAGCAGTACTTC. Its translation is CAWSVSGGGHEQYF. V and J are TRBV30 and TRBJ2-7; tentatively, D is TRBD2 (7 bases). V lost 0 bases, J lost 5 bases, and 14 bases lay in between. This CDR3 has 14 amino acids. CDR1 is GTSNPN and CDR2 is SVGIG in the germline V gene (reference sequence).

This clonotype has ten or more counts. This sequence joins TRBV7-9 and TRBJ2-3; the match to TRBD2 covers 8 bases. This CDR3 has 15 amino acids. J gave up 2 bases and V 2 bases, and 3 bases lay outside the gene matches. CDR1 and CDR2 from the germline V gene are SEHNR and FQNEAQ (reference sequence). This chain's CDR3 is CASSLTSGVTDTQYF. CDR3 nucleotide sequence: TGTGCCAGCAGCTTAACTAGCGGAGTCACAGATACGCAGTATTTT.